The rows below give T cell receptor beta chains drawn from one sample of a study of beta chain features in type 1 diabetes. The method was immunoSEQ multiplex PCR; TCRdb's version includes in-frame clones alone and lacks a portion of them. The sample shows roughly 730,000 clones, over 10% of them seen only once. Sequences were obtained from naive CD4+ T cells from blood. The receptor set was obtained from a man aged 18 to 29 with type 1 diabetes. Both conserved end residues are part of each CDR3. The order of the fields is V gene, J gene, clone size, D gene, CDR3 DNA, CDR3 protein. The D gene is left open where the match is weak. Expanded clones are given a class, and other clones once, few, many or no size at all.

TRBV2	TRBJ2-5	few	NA	TGTGCCAGCAGTGAAGAAGCGCAAGAGACCCAGTACTTC	CASSEEAQETQYF
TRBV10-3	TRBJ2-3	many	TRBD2	TGTGCCATCAGCGACTCTAGCGGGGCTGGAGATACGCAGTATTTT	CAISDSSGAGDTQYF
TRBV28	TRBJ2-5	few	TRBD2	TGTGCCAGCAGTTTGGCACTAGCGGGGGGACCGGGGGAGACCCAGTACTTC	CASSLALAGGPGETQYF
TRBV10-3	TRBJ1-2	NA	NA	TGTGCCATCAGTGAGGTGGGAAATGGCTACACCTTC	CAISEVGNGYTF
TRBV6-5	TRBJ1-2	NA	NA	TGTGCCAGCACCCCCGGAGGGGCAGGGGGCTACACCTTC	CASTPGGAGGYTF
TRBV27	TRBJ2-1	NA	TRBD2	TGTGCCAGCCTCCCTAGCGGGGTGAGCTCCTACAATGAGCAGTTCTTC	CASLPSGVSSYNEQFF
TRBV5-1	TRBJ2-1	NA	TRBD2	TGCGCCAGCAGGCCCACCGGGACTAACTACAATGAGCAGTTCTTC	CASRPTGTNYNEQFF
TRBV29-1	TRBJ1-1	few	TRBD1	TGCAGCGCAAGACAGGGTCGGAACACTGAAGCTTTCTTT	CSARQGRNTEAFF
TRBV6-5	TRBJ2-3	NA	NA	TGTGCCAGCAGTCACCCTAGCACAGATACGCAGTATTTT	CASSHPSTDTQYF
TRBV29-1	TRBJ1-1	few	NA	TGCAGCGTTACGAAGGGAGGGAACACTGAAGCTTTCTTT	CSVTKGGNTEAFF
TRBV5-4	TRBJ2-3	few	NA	TGTGCCAGCAGCTCGGACGCCAAATCCACAGATACGCAGTATTTT	CASSSDAKSTDTQYF
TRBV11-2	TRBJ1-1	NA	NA	TGTGCCAGCAGCCCGGGACAGAACACTGAAGCTTTCTTT	CASSPGQNTEAFF
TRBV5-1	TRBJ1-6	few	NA	TGCGCCAGCAGCCCCGGGACCGAGTTTTCACCCCTCCACTTT	CASSPGTEFSPLHF
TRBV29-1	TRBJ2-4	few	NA	TGCAGCGTTACAGAGGGCATTCAGTACTTC	CSVTEGIQYF
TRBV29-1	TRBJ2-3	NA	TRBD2	TGCAGCGTTGAGGGGACTAGCGGGACAGATACGCAGTATTTT	CSVEGTSGTDTQYF
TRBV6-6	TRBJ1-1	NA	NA	TGTGCCAGCATCCTCGCACAGGGGAACACTGAAGCTTTCTTT	CASILAQGNTEAFF
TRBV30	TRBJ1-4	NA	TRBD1	TGTGCCTGGTCCGGGACAGTAAACGAAAAACTGTTTTTT	CAWSGTVNEKLFF
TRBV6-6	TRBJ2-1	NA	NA	TGTGCCAGCAGTCACGGACGGGCCTCCGAGCAGTTCTTC	CASSHGRASEQFF
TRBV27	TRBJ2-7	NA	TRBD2	TGTGCCAGCAGTCCCGCCGGGACTAGCGGGTACGAGCAGTACTTC	CASSPAGTSGYEQYF
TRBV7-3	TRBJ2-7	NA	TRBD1	TGTGCCAGCAGCTTAACCGGGCAGGGGGTTCACGAGCAGTACTTC	CASSLTGQGVHEQYF
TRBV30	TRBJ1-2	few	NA	TGTGCCTGGAGTTCTTTTATCTATGGCTACACCTTC	CAWSSFIYGYTF
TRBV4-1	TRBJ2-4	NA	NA	TGCGCCAGCAGCCATAACAGGGAGCTAGCCAAAAACATTCAGTACTTC	CASSHNRELAKNIQYF
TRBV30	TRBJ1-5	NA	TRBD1	TGTGCTTCCCGGGGACAGGGGAATCAGCCCCAGCATTTT	CASRGQGNQPQHF
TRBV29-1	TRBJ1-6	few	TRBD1	TGCAGCGTTGTGACAGGGGTGAATTCACCCCTCCACTTT	CSVVTGVNSPLHF
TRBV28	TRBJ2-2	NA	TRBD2	TGTGCCAGCAAGGGAGGGGCGAACACCGGGGAGCTGTTTTTT	CASKGGANTGELFF
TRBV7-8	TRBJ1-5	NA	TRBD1	TGTGCCAGCAGCTTAGGGCAGGGGGCTTATCGCAATCAGCCCCAGCATTTT	CASSLGQGAYRNQPQHF
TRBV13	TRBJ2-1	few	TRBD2	TGTGCCAGCAGCTTAAACCCGGGGAGGGGGTTCTTC	CASSLNPGRGFF
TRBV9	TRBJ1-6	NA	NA	TGTGCCAGCAGCGAGGACCAGGGGCCCCTCTATAATTCACCCCTCCACTTT	CASSEDQGPLYNSPLHF
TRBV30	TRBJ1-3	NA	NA	TGTGCCTGGAGTGCCGGAGGAAACACCATATATTTT	CAWSAGGNTIYF
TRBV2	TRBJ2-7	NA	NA	TGTGCCAGCAGGGGCGGCACCTACGAGCAGTACTTC	CASRGGTYEQYF
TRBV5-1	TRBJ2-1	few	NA	TGCGCCAGCAGCCCCAGGGAACAGGGCCTCGATGAGCAGTTCTTC	CASSPREQGLDEQFF
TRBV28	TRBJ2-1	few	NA	TGTGCCAGCAGTTCAGATCCCCATGCGCAGTTCTTC	CASSSDPHAQFF
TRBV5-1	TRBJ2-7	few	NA	TGCGCCAGCAGGGGGGGACTGCTCGGGTCCTACGAGCAGTACTTC	CASRGGLLGSYEQYF
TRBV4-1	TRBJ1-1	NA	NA	TGCGCCAGCAGCCAAGTGGGAGCGGGCAGGGACTCTGAAGCTTTCTTT	CASSQVGAGRDSEAFF
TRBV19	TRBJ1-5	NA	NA	TGTGCCAGTACCGGAGACCTGGGCAATAGTCAGCCCCAGCATTTT	CASTGDLGNSQPQHF
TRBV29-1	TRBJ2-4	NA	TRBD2	TGCAGCGTTGAAGAACTAGCGGGGGCCAGCATTCAGTACTTC	CSVEELAGASIQYF
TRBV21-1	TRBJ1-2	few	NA	NA	CASSKTWGQGINYGYTF
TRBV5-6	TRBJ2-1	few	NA	TGTGCCAGCAGCTTGGATCAGGGAGAGATCTCCTACAATGAGCAGTTCTTC	CASSLDQGEISYNEQFF
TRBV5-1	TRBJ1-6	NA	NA	TGCGCCAGCAGCTTGGCCGGGACCGGTGAGGGGACCCTCCACTTT	CASSLAGTGEGTLHF
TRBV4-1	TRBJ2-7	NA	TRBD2	TGCGCCAGCAGCCCCGTAGGGGCTAGCGGGGGGATCGAGCAGTACTTC	CASSPVGASGGIEQYF
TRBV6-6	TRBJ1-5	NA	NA	TGTGCCATCGGGAGGGGGTCTCAGGAGCCCCAGCATTTT	CAIGRGSQEPQHF
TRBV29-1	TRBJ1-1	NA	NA	TGCAGCGTTGAGTGGGGGAAGAGAGCTTTCTTT	CSVEWGKRAFF
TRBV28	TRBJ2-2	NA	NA	TGTGCCAGCAGTTTATCTGCAGCGAACACCGGGGAGCTGTTTTTT	CASSLSAANTGELFF